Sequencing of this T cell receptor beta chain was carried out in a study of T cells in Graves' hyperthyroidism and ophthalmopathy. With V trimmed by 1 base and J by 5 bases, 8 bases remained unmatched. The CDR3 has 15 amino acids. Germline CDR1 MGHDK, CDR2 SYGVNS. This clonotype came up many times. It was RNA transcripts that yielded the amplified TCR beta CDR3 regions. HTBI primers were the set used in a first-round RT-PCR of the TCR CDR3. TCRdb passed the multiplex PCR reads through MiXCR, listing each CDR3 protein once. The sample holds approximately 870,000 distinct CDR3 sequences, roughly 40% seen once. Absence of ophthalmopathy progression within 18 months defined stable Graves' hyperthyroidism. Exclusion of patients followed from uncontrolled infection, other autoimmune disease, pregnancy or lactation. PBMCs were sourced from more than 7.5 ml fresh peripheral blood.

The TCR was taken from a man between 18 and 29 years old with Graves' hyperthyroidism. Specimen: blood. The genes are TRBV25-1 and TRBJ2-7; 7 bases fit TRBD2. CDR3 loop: CASSEWGGRTHEQYF. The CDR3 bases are TGTGCCAGCAGTGAATGGGGCGGGAGAACACACGAGCAGTACTTC.